Below, 20 T cell receptor beta chains from the same sample are listed, as sequenced in a study of OX40 agonist ivuxolimab in advanced cancers. Clones were sequenced by immunoSEQ multiplex PCR, and TCRdb holds only the in-frame ones, with some missing. This table has about 22,000 clones, about 88% appearing once. The sample was CD4+ or CD8+ T cells sorted from blood, taken in a trial of the OX40 agonist ivuxolimab. The origin of the receptors is an adult with an advanced solid tumor such as melanoma, head and neck, liver or kidney cancer.

The J gene is TRBJ2-5, the V gene TRBV2, with 7 bases matching TRBD1. Per the germline V gene, CDR1 is SNHLY and CDR2 is FYNNEI. J lost 6 bases, V lost 5 bases, and 6 bases had no gene match. The CDR3 covers 13 residues. The CDR3 loop reads CASSQDRKKTQYF. Here the CDR3 DNA reads TGTGCCAGCAGTCAGGACAGGAAGAAGACCCAGTACTTC.

This clone was detected a few times. This chain uses TRBV7-9 with TRBJ1-2; maybe TRBD1 (6 bases). The V end lost 7 bases, the J end lost 5 bases, and 20 bases lay between the germline ends. Germline lookup yields CDR1 SEHNR and CDR2 FQNEAQ (reference sequence). The CDR3 contains 15 residues. The CDR3 is CASKLRGGAKYGYTF. Written as DNA, the CDR3 is TGTGCCAGCAAATTACGGGGGGGCGCAAAGTATGGCTACACCTTC.

The genes are TRBV5-1 and TRBJ2-7; TRBD2 matches at 10 bases. The CDR3 is 18 amino acids. Trimming cost V 0 bases and J 6 bases; bases outside gene matches: 15. Germline values: CDR1 SGHRS, CDR2 YFSETQ. The CDR3, as DNA: TGCGCCAGCAGCTTGGGGGACCTAGCGAGCGGGAGGGTAAGCGAGCAGTACTTC. This translates into CASSLGDLASGRVSEQYF.

V usage is TRBV6-6 and J usage is TRBJ2-7; possible D gene TRBD2, 5 bases. Germline lookup yields CDR1 MNHNY and CDR2 SVGAGI (reference sequence). This CDR3 is built from 14 residues. The V gene lost 5 bases and the J gene lost 1 base, with 12 bases spanning the gap. The CDR3 DNA sequence: TGTGCCAGCAGTCCGACCGGGGTATCCTACGAGCAGTACTTC. Its protein product is CASSPTGVSYEQYF.

This CDR3 reads CASSVYRSADTQYF. The CDR3, as DNA: TGTGCCAGCAGTGTTTACAGATCCGCAGATACGCAGTATTTT. This chain uses TRBV6-1 with TRBJ2-3, with no clear D. CDR1 and CDR2 from the germline V gene are MNHNS and SASEGT. CDR3 length: 14 amino acids. With 4 bases removed from V and 4 bases from J, the gap between germline ends came to 12 bases.

The chain recombines TRBV27 with TRBJ1-5; 8 positions match TRBD1. The V and J ends lost 4 bases and 0 bases, in that order; junction bases with no gene match: 17. From germline, CDR1 is MNHEY and CDR2 SMNVEV (reference sequence). The CDR3 spans 20 residues. CDR3 in amino acids: CASSSLPAGTGKYSNQPQHF. DNA of the CDR3: TGTGCCAGCAGTTCCTTACCCGCCGGGACAGGAAAATATAGCAATCAGCCCCAGCATTTT.

This clone is large within its sample. Other DNA sequences in the sample encode the same CDR3. The gene calls are TRBV7-9 and TRBJ2-7; a weak D match, TRBD1 (6 bases). The ends were cut back, 4 bases at V and 2 bases at J, with 9 bases in the middle. Germline V CDR1 and CDR2: SEHNR, FQNEAQ (reference sequence). CDR3 length: 13 amino acids. The CDR3 sequence is CASSSWTAYEQYF. CDR3 DNA sequence: TGTGCCAGCAGCTCGTGGACAGCCTACGAGCAGTACTTC.

The chain carries TRBV27 and TRBJ2-3; 11 bases match TRBD2. Germline CDR1 reads MNHEY; CDR2 reads SMNVEV (reference sequence). The junction had 12 bases not matched to a gene; V was cut back by 10 bases and J by 0 bases. This CDR3 is built from 17 residues. Here the CDR3 reads CATATSGTELSTDTQYF. CDR3 sequence (DNA): TGTGCCACCGCGACTAGCGGGACTGAACTTAGCACAGATACGCAGTATTTT.

The chain is built from TRBV23-1 and TRBJ2-6; D unclear. TRBV23-1 is designated an ORF whose function remains uncertain. This CDR3 spans 16 amino acids. Trimming removed 5 bases at V and 5 bases at J, with 16 bases between. Here the CDR3 DNA reads TGCGCCAGCAGTTCCACGCAACAAAGTCGGGCCAACGTCCTGACTTTC. This codes for CASSSTQQSRANVLTF.

V gene TRBV19 combines with J gene TRBJ2-7; TRBD2 might be the D (5 bases). CDR1 and CDR2 (germline): LNHDA, SQIVND (reference sequence). The CDR3 contains 13 residues. Deletions cut 3 bases from V and 2 bases from J, with 8 bases between. In DNA, the CDR3 is TGTGCCAGTAGTATTACGGGAACCTACGAGCAGTACTTC. Translated: CASSITGTYEQYF. The full variable domain, its missing parts supplied by reference TRBV19 and TRBJ2-7, is DGGITQSPKYLFRKEGQNVTLSCEQNLNHDAMYWYRQDPGQGLRLIYYSQIVNDFQKGDIAEGYSVSREKKESFPLTVTSAQKNPTAFYLCASSITGTYEQYFGPGTRLTVT.

This rearrangement joins TRBV9 to TRBJ2-3; 12 bases map to TRBD2. This CDR3 has 16 residues. CDR1 and CDR2 (germline): SGDLS, YYNGEE. Unmatched junction bases numbered 11, after V lost 3 bases and J lost 9 bases. CDR3 sequence (DNA): TGTGCCAGCAGCGACCCTCAGACTAGCGGGAGTATGACGCAGTATTTT. Amino acid sequence: CASSDPQTSGSMTQYF.

The chain links TRBV27 to TRBJ1-6; 9 positions agree with TRBD1. The CDR3 contains 17 residues. V lost 3 bases, J lost 3 bases, and 6 bases stayed unmatched. The germline gives CDR1 MNHEY, CDR2 SMNVEV (reference sequence). The CDR3 region is CASSFLGTGIYNSPLHF. The CDR3 DNA sequence: TGTGCCAGCAGTTTCCTAGGGACAGGGATCTATAATTCACCCCTCCACTTT.

The V call is TRBV10-3, the J call TRBJ2-7, with D perhaps given as TRBD1 or TRBD2 (5 bases each). V lost 6 bases to trimming and J lost 1 base, with 13 bases between them. CDR1 is ENHRY, CDR2 SYGVKD, per germline. The length of the CDR3 is 14 residues. The CDR3 nucleotides are TGTGCCATCAGAACCGGGACGGAATCCTACGAGCAGTACTTC. Its translation is CAIRTGTESYEQYF.

The CDR3: CASSYRGLSYEQYF. The CDR3, as DNA: TGTGCCAGCAGTTACAGGGGCCTCTCCTACGAGCAGTACTTC. The rearrangement joins TRBV6-6 to TRBJ2-7; maybe TRBD1 (5 bases). The CDR3 totals 14 residues. The V gene's germline CDR1 is MNHNY and CDR2 SVGAGI (reference sequence). Trimming removed 2 bases at V and 0 bases at J, with 8 bases between.

The CDR3 spells CASSIEGRGETQYF. The CDR3 DNA sequence: TGTGCCAGTAGTATTGAGGGCAGGGGGGAGACCCAGTACTTC. This chain connects TRBV19 to TRBJ2-5, with 7 bases lining up with TRBD1. Germline loops: CDR1 LNHDA, CDR2 SQIVND (reference sequence). V trimming: 3 bases; J trimming: 5 bases; junction bases outside the gene matches: 6. This CDR3 region has 14 residues.

This chain connects TRBV10-3 to TRBJ1-5; the D gene is possibly TRBD1 (5 bases). Trimming removed 3 bases from V and 4 bases from J, with 13 bases in between. The CDR3 covers 15 residues. The germline V gene has CDR1 ENHRY and CDR2 SYGVKD. CDR3 sequence (DNA): TGTGCCATCAGTGATAGTGGGGACCTGAATCAGCCCCAGCATTTT. Translation gives CAISDSGDLNQPQHF.

The J gene is TRBJ1-3, the V gene TRBV4-1; TRBD1 agrees at 8 bases. The length of the CDR3 is 16 residues. The trim removed 0 bases at V and 0 bases at J, leaving 1 base unmatched. Germline values: CDR1 MGHRA, CDR2 YSYEKL. CDR3 nucleotides: TGCGCCAGCAGCCAAGATCAGGGGGCCTCTGGAAACACCATATATTTT. Amino acid sequence: CASSQDQGASGNTIYF.

CDR3 nucleotides: TGTGCCATCCATTTTAACAGGGGAGACGAGCAGTACTTC. Translation gives CAIHFNRGDEQYF. The V gene is TRBV7-9, the J gene TRBJ2-7; TRBD1 matches at 7 bases. The germline V gene has CDR1 SEHNR and CDR2 FQNEAQ (reference sequence). The CDR3 sequence is 13 residues long. After removal of 10 bases from V and 5 bases from J, the junction contained 11 bases not matched to a gene.

The rearrangement joins TRBV30 to TRBJ2-7; TRBD2 aligns across 12 bases. The CDR3 length is 14 residues. The V segment lost 5 bases and the J segment 3 bases; nucleotides outside the gene matches: 5. Germline CDR1 and CDR2: GTSNPN and SVGIG (reference sequence). Here the CDR3 DNA reads TGTGCCTGGGGAGGGACTAGCGGGTACTACGAGCAGTACTTC. Amino acid sequence: CAWGGTSGYYEQYF.

This sequence joins TRBV6-1 and TRBJ2-2, with 13 nucleotides matching TRBD2. The CDR3 sequence is 19 residues long. Germline trimming cut 5 bases from V and 7 bases from J; bases unmatched to any gene: 16. The germline V gene encodes CDR1 MNHNS and CDR2 SASEGT. This chain's CDR3 is CASSQGLAGEGKYGGELFF. As DNA, the CDR3 is TGTGCCAGCAGTCAAGGACTAGCGGGAGAAGGAAAGTACGGCGGGGAGCTGTTTTTT.